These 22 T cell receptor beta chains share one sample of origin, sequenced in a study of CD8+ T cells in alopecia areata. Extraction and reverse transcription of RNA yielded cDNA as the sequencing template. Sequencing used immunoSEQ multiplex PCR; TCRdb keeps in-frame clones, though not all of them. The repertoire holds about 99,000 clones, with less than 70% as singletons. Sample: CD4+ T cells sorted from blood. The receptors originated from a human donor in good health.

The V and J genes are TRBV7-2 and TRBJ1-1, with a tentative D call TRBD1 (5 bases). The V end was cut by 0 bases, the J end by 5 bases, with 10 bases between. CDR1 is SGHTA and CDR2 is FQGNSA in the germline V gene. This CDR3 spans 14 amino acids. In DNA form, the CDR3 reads TGTGCCAGCAGCTTAGCCCGGGGGGGAACTGAAGCTTTCTTT. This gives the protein CASSLARGGTEAFF.

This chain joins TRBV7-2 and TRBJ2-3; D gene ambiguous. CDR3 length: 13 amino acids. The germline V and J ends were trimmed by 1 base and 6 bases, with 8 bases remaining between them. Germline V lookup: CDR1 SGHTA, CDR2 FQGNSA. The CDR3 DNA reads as TGTGCCAGCAGCTTAGACGGCAGCGATACGCAGTATTTT. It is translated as CASSLDGSDTQYF.

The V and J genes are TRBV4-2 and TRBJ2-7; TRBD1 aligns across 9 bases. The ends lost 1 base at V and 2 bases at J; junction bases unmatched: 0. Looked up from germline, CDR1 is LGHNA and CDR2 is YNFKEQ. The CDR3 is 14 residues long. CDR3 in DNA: TGTGCCAGCAGCCAAGGACAGGGGGCCTACGAGCAGTACTTC. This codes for CASSQGQGAYEQYF.

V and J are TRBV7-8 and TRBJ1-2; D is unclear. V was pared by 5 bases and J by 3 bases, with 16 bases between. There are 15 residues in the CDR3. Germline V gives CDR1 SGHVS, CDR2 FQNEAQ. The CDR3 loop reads CASSGKTGLYYGYTF. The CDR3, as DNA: TGTGCCAGCAGCGGAAAGACCGGACTCTACTATGGCTACACCTTC.

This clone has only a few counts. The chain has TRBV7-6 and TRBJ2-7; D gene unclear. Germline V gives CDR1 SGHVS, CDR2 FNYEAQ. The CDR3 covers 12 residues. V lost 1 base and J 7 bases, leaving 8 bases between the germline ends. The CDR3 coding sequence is TGTGCCAGCAGCTTAGTAGAGGAGGAGCAGTACTTC. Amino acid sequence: CASSLVEEEQYF.

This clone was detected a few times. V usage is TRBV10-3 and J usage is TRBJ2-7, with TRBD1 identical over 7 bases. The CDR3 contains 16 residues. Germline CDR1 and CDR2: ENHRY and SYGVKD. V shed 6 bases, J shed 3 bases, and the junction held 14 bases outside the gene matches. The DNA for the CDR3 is TGTGCCATCAGCGGAAACTTGGACAGGCAAAGCTACGAGCAGTACTTC. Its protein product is CAISGNLDRQSYEQYF.

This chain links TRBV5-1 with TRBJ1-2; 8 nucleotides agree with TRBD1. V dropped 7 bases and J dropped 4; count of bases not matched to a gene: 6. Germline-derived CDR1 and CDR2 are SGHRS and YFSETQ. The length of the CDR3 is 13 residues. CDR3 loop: CASSFGQGYGYTF. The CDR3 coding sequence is TGCGCCAGCTCCTTCGGACAGGGCTATGGCTACACCTTC.

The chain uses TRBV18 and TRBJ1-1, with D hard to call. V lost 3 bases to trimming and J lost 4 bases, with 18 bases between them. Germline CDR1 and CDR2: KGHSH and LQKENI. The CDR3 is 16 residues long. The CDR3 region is CASSPSTGSVGTEAFF. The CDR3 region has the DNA TGTGCCAGCTCACCTTCTACGGGTTCAGTAGGCACTGAAGCTTTCTTT.

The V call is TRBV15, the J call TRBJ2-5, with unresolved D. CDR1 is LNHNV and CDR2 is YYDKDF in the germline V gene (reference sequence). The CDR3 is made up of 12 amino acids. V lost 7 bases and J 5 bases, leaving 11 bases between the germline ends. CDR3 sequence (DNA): TGTGCCACCACCGGCGGCAGTGAGACCCAGTACTTC. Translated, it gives CATTGGSETQYF. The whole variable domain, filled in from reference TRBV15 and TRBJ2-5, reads DAMVIQNPRYQVTQFGKPVTLSCSQTLNHNVMYWYQQKSSQAPKLLFHYYDKDFNNEADTPDNFQSRRPNTSFCFLDIRSPGLGDTAMYLCATTGGSETQYFGPGTRLLVL.

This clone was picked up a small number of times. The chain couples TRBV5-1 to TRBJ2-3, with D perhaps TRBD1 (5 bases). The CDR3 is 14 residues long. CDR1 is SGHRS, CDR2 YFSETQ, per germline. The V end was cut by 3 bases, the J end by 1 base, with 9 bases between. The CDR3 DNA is TGCGCCAGCAGCTGGGGCGATGGCACAGATACGCAGTATTTT. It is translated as CASSWGDGTDTQYF.

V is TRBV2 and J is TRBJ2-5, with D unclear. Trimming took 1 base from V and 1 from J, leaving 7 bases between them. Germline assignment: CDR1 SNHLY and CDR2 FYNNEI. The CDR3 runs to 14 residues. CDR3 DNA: TGTGCCAGCAGTGAAGGGCAGCTCCAAGAGACCCAGTACTTC. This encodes CASSEGQLQETQYF.

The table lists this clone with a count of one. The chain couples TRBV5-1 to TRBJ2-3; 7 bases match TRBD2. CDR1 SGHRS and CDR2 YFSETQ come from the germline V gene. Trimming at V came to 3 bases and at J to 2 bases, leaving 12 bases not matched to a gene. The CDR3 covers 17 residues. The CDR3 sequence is CASSSRSGAGITDTQYF. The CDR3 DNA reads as TGCGCCAGCAGCTCCCGCTCGGGAGCGGGGATCACAGATACGCAGTATTTT.

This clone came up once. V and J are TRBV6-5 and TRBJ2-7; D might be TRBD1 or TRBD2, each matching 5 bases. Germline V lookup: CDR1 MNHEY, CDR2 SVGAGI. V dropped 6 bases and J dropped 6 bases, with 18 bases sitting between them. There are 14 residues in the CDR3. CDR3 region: CASRPNPGRTEQYF. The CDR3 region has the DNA TGTGCCAGCAGGCCCAATCCGGGGCGGACCGAGCAGTACTTC.

The CDR3 DNA is TGTGCCAGCAGCTTAGAACCAAACAAGGGTGGGCAGTTCTTC. Translating gives CASSLEPNKGGQFF. The V gene is TRBV7-9, the J gene TRBJ2-1; unclear D gene. CDR1 and CDR2 (germline): SEHNR, FQNEAQ (reference sequence). V was trimmed by 1 base and J by 12 bases, leaving 16 bases between them. This CDR3 has 14 amino acids.

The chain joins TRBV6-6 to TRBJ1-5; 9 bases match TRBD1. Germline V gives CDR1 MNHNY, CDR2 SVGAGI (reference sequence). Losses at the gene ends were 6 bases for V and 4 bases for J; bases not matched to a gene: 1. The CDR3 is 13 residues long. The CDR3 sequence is CASRGQGNQPQHF. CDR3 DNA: TGTGCCAGCAGAGGACAGGGGAATCAGCCCCAGCATTTT.

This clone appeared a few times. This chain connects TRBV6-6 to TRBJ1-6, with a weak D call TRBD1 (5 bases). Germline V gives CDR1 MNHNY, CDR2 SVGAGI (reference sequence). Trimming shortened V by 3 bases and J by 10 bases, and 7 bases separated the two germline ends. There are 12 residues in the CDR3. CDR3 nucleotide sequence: TGTGCCAGCAGTTATCGGGGGTCACCCCTCCACTTT. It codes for CASSYRGSPLHF.

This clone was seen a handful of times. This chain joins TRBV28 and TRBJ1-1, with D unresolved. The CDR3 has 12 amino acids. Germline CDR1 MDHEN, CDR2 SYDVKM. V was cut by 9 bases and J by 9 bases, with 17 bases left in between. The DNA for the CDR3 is TGTGCCAGTTCCACCCTACAGCGAAAAGCTTTCTTT. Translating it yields CASSTLQRKAFF.

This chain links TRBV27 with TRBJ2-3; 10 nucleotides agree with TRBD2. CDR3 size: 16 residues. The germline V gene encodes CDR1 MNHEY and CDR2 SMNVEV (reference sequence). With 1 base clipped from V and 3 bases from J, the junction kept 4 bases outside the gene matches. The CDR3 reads CASSLLLGLATDTQYF. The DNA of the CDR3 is TGTGCCAGCAGTTTATTACTGGGACTAGCGACAGATACGCAGTATTTT.

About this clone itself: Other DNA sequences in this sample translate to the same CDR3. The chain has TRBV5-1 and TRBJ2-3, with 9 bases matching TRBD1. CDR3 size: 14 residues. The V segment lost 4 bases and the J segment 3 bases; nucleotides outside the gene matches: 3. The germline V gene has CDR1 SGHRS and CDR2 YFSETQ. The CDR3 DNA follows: TGCGCCAGCAGCCCAGGGACAGGGACAGATACGCAGTATTTT. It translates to CASSPGTGTDTQYF.

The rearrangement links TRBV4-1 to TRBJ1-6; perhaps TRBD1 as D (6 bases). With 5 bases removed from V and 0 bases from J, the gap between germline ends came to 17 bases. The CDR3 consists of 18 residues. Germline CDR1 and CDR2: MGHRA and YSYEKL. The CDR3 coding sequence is TGCGCCAGCAGCTGGGGTGGACAGTCTAGCTCCTATAATTCACCCCTCCACTTT. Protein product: CASSWGGQSSSYNSPLHF.

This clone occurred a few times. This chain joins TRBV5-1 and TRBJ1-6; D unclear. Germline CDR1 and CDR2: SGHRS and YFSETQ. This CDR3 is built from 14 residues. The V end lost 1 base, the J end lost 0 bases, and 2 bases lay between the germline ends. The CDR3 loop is CASSLSSYNSPLHF. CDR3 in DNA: TGCGCCAGCAGCTTGAGCTCCTATAATTCACCCCTCCACTTT.

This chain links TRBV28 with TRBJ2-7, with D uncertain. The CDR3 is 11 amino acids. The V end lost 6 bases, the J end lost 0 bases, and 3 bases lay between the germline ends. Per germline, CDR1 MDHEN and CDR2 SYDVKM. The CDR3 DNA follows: TGTGCCAGCAGCAACTCCTACGAGCAGTACTTC. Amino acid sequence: CASSNSYEQYF.